This TCR beta chain is drawn from a study of cytomegalovirus exposure and HLA in healthy donors. General observations from the study: Most TCRs appeared rarely, but some public TCRs recurred in many donors. A later analysis found most CMV-associated TCR beta chains apparently HLA-restricted. For cytomegalovirus status, the classifier reportedly gave diagnoses with high specificity and sensitivity.

Comments on this clone: What it recognizes is unknown.

The germline V gene encodes CDR1 MNHEY and CDR2 SMNVEV (reference sequence). The length of the CDR3 is 17 residues. J was trimmed by 2 bases and V by 5 bases; bases with no gene match: 12. Primers: 60 Vbeta forward and 13 Jbeta reverse. Sequencing used immunoSEQ multiplex PCR; TCRdb keeps in-frame clones, though not all of them. The data contain 150,000 to 200,000 clones, about 80% of them singletons. This clonotype was obtained from a man younger than 45 in good health and CMV-seropositive. Sequenced material: PBMCs. The chain is built from TRBV27 and TRBJ2-1; the match to TRBD1 covers 7 bases. DNA of the CDR3: TGTGCCAGCAGTACATCTCGGACAGGAAGAGCCTACAATGAGCAGTTCTTC. Its translation: CASSTSRTGRAYNEQFF.